A selection of T cell receptor beta chains follows, all from one sample in a study of PD-1 blockade in classical Hodgkin lymphoma. This table comes from immunoSEQ multiplex PCR, and its TCRdb copy is limited to in-frame clones, with some not included. The table shows about 15,000 clones, with less than 75% occurring only once. The sequences come from peripheral blood mononuclear cells (PBMCs), collected before the fourth cycle of nivolumab. All receptors come from a human donor with classical Hodgkin lymphoma. CDR3s include the opening cysteine and the closing phenylalanine or tryptophan. Each record gives: clone size, D gene, V gene, J gene, CDR3 DNA, CDR3 protein. A D gene is named only where the DNA matches it firmly. Size is stated for part of the rows, as once, few or many counts, or as a class when the clone is expanded.

>-|-|TRBV29-1|TRBJ1-1
TGCAGCGCAAGGAACACTGAAGCTTTCTTT
CSARNTEAFF
>-|-|TRBV28|TRBJ2-3
TGTGCCAGCAGCCAGACCTCCTCCGGGGGTCTAGCGAGATTACTTCGGTGGGGCACAGATACGCAGTATTTT
CASSQTSSGGLARLLRWGTDTQYF
>-|-|TRBV27|TRBJ1-4
TGTGCCAGCAGTCAAGGTCGGATCCGGGAAAAACTGTTTTTT
CASSQGRIREKLFF
>-|TRBD2|TRBV4-2|TRBJ2-7
TGTGCCAGCAGCCAGGAGCCCGGGACTACCTCCTACGAGCAGTACTTC
CASSQEPGTTSYEQYF
>-|TRBD2|TRBV11-3|TRBJ2-1
TGTGCCAGCAGCTTGAGCGGGAGAGGGTACAATGAGCAGTTCTTC
CASSLSGRGYNEQFF
>once|-|TRBV5-1|TRBJ1-6
TGCGCCAGCAGCTTGGGCTCCTATAATTCACCCCTCCACTTT
CASSLGSYNSPLHF
>-|-|TRBV5-1|TRBJ2-5
TGCGCCAGCAGCTTGGTCGGGGGACGCGGAGAGACCCAGTACTTC
CASSLVGGRGETQYF
>-|-|TRBV27|TRBJ1-1
TGTGCCAGCAGTCCACGGACAGAGAACACTGAAGCTTTCTTT
CASSPRTENTEAFF
>-|-|TRBV10-3|TRBJ1-2
TGTGCCATCAGTACACCAGACTCGTATGGCTACACCTTC
CAISTPDSYGYTF
>-|-|TRBV10-3|TRBJ1-1
TGTGCCATCAGTGGAACCGGGACAACCGAAGCTTTCTTT
CAISGTGTTEAFF
>-|-|TRBV4-2|TRBJ1-3
TGTGCCAGCAGCCAAGAACTGTCCGTGGGGGCGGGAAACACCATATATTTT
CASSQELSVGAGNTIYF
>-|-|TRBV6-6|TRBJ1-2
TGTGCCAGCAGCCCAGGGGACCGAGGCTACACCTTC
CASSPGDRGYTF
>-|-|TRBV5-6|TRBJ2-5
TGTGCCAGCAGCTTGGGTCCTGGTGATCGGGACACCTCGTACTTC
CASSLGPGDRDTSYF